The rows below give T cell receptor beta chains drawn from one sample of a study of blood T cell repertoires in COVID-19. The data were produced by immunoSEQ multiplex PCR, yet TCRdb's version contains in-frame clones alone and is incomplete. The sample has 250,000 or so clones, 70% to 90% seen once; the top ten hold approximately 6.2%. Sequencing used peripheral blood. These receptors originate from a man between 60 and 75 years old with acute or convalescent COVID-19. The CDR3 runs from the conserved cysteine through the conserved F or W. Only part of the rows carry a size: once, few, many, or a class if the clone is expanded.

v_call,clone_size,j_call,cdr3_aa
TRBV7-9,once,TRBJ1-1,CASSLGRGTVGDTEAFF
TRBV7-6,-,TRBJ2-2,CASSLAGTSGIGELFF
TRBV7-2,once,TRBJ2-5,CASSLDVGTLKETQYF
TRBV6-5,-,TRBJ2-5,CASTGLLKETQYF
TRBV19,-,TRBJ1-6,CASSIGTGDSPLHF
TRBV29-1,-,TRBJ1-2,CSVAANYGYTF
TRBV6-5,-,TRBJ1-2,CASSTGTGVGYGYTF
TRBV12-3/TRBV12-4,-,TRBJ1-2,CASSSNSRGGYTF
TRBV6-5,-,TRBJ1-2,CASSPMGATYGYTF
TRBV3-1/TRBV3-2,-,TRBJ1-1,CASSQEDRKNTEAFF
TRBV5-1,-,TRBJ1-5,CASSPGTGDRPQHF
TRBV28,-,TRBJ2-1,CASRNSGSSFF
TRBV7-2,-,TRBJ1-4,CASTRGAATNEKLFF
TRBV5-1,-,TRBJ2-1,CASSWPPSGRDNEQFF
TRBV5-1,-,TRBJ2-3,CASSPLPGLAGAADTQYF
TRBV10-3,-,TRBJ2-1,CAISETSGPNEQFF
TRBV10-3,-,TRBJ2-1,CAISASGRDGNEQFF
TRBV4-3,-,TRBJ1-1,CASSQHRGLATEAFF
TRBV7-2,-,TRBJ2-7,CASSLPGLAYEQYF
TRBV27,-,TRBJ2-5,CASSFYRDRAKETQYF
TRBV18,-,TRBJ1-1,CASSLRQGENTEAFF
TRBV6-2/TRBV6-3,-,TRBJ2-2,CASSPPKAVLPADTGELFF
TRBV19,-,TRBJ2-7,CASSIASGGRKQYF
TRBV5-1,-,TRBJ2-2,CASSTEPSGSTGELFF
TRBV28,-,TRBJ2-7,CASSNEGLADEQYF
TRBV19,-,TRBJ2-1,CASSQGTPSYNEQFF
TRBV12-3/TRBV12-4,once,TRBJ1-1,CASRTGSTEAFF
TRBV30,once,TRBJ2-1,CASGGRSYNEQFF
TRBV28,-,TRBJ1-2,CASSLMTGTNYGYTF
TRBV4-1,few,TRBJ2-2,CASSPGTSGLTGELFF
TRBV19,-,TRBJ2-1,CASSKGQGGYNEQFF
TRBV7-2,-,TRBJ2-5,CASSRSRTKETQYF
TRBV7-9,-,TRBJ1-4,CASSPSGGGEKLFF
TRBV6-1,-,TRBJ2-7,CASSEEGTGSYEQYF
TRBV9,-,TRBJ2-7,CASSVTSSGARYEQYF
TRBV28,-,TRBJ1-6,CASTTPRGRADSPLHF
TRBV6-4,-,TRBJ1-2,CASRERQGAMYGYTF
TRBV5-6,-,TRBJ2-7,CASSSDIAYEQYF
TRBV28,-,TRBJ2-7,CASSLIVPGREGSEQYF
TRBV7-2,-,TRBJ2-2,CASSAGIGAGGRTGELFF
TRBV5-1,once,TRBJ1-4,CASSVQTGEDEKLFF
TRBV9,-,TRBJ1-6,CASSAGQGIDSPLHF
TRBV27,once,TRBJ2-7,CASSPSDRPYEQYF
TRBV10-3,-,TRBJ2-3,CAISESTGMSTDTQYF
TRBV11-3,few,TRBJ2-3,CASSSRDTQYF
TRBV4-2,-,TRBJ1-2,CASSIQGLDDGYTF
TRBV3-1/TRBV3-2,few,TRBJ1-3,CASSQGMLQLGNTIYF
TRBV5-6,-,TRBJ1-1,CASSPYRENTEAFF
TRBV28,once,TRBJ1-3,CASREQGASGNTIYF
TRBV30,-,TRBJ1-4,CAWSVEATNEKLFF
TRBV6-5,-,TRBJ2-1,CASSYRAPSRGNEQFF
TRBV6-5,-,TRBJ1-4,CASILDSANEKLFF
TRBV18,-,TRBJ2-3,CASSPGAFMSTDTQYF
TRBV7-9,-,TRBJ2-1,CASSFLTGPFRSYNEQFF
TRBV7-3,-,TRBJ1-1,CASSQVSNTEAFF
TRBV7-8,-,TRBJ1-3,CASSLTGGTGNTIYF